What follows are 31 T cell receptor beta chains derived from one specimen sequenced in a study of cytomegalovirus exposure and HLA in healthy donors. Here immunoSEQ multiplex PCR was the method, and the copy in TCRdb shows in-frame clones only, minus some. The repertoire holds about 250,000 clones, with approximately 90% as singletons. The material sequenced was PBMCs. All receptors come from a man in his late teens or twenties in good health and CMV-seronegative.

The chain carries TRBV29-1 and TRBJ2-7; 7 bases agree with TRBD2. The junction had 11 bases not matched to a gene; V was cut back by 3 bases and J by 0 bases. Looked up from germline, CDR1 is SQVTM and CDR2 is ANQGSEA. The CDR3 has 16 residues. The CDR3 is CSVETSIGGVSYEQYF. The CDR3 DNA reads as TGCAGCGTTGAGACTAGCATTGGGGGGGTCTCCTACGAGCAGTACTTC.

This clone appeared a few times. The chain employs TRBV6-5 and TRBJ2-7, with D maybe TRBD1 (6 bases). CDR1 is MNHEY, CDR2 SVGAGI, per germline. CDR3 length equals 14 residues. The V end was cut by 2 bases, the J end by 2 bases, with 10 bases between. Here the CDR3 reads CASSYQGSPYEQYF. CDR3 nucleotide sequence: TGTGCCAGCAGTTACCAGGGGTCCCCCTACGAGCAGTACTTC.

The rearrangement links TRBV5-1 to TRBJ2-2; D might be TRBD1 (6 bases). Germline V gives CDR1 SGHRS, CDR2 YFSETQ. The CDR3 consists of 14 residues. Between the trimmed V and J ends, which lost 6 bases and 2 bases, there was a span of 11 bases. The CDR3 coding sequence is TGCGCCAGCAAGCGGACAGAAAACACCGGGGAGCTGTTTTTT. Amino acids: CASKRTENTGELFF.

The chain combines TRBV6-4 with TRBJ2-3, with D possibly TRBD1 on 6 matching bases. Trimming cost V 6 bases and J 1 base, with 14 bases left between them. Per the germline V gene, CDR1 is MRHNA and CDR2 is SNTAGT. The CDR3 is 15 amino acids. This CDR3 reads CASRASGTRTDTQYF. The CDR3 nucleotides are TGTGCCAGCAGAGCCTCCGGGACACGCACAGATACGCAGTATTTT.

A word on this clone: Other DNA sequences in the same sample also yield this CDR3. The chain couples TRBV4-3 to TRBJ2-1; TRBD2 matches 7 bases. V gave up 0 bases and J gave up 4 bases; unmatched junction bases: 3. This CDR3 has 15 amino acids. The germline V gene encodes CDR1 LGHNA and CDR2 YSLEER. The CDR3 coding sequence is TGCGCCAGCAGCCAAGACTCGGGGGGATACAATGAGCAGTTCTTC. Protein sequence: CASSQDSGGYNEQFF.

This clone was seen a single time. The CDR3 coding sequence is TGTGCCAGCAGCGGTCGTCAGGCTGGAAACACCATATATTTT. As protein: CASSGRQAGNTIYF. The chain couples TRBV9 to TRBJ1-3; no firm D call. In germline, CDR1 is SGDLS, CDR2 YYNGEE. Deletions cut 3 bases from V and 2 bases from J, with 9 bases between. The CDR3 has 14 residues.

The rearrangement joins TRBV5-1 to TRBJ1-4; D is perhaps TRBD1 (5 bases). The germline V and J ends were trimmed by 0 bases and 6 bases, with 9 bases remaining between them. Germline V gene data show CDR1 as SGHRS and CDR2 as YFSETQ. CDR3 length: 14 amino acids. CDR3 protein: CASSLAGGYEKLFF. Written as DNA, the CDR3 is TGCGCCAGCAGCTTGGCTGGGGGGTATGAAAAACTGTTTTTT.

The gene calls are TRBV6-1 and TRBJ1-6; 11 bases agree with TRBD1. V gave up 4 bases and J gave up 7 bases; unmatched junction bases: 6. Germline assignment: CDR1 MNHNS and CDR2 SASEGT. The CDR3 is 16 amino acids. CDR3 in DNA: TGTGCCAGCAGTGCTCCGGGACAGGGGGTGAATTCACCCCTCCACTTT. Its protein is CASSAPGQGVNSPLHF.

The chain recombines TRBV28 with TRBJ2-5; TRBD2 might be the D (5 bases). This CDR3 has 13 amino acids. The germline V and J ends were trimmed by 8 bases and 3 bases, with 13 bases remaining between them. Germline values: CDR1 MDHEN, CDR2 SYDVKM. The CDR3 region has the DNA TGTGCCAGCCGGACTGGATATAAAGAGACCCAGTACTTC. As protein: CASRTGYKETQYF.

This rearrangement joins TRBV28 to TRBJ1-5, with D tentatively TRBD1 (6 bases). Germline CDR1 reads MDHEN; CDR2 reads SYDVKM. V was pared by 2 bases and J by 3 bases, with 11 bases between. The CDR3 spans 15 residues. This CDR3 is CASSLRGHFNQPQHF. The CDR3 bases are TGTGCCAGCAGTTTAAGGGGACACTTCAATCAGCCCCAGCATTTT.

This CDR3 is CASSFGTGTYEQYF. In nucleotides, the CDR3 is TGTGCCAGCAGTTTCGGGACAGGGACCTACGAGCAGTACTTC. The V call is TRBV28, the J call TRBJ2-7, with 9 bases aligning to TRBD1. In germline, CDR1 is MDHEN, CDR2 SYDVKM. The CDR3 is made up of 14 amino acids. Trimming at V came to 3 bases and at J to 2 bases, leaving 2 bases not matched to a gene.

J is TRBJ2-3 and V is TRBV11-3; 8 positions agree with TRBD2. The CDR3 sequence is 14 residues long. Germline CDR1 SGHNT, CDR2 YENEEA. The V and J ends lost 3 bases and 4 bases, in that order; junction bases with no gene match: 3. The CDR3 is CASSFARGADTQYF. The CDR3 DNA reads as TGTGCCAGCAGCTTTGCGCGGGGGGCAGATACGCAGTATTTT.

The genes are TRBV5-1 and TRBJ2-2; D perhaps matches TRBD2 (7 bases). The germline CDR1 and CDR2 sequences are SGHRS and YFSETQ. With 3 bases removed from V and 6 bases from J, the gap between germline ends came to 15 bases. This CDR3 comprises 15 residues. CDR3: CASSWARGAAGELFF. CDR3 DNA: TGCGCCAGCAGCTGGGCCCGGGGGGCGGCCGGGGAGCTGTTTTTT.

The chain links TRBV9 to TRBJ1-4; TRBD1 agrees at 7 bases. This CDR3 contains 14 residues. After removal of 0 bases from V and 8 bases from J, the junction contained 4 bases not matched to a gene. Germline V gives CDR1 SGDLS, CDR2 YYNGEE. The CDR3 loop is CASSVDRGKEKLFF. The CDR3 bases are TGTGCCAGCAGCGTAGACAGGGGAAAGGAAAAACTGTTTTTT.

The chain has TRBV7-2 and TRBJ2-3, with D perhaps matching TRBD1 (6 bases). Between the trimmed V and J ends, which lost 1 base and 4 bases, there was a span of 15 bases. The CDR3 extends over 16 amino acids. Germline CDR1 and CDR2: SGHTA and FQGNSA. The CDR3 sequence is CASSLVGGAAADTQYF. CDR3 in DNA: TGTGCCAGCAGCTTAGTAGGGGGAGCTGCCGCAGATACGCAGTATTTT. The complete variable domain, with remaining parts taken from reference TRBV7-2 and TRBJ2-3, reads GAGVSQSPSNKVTEKGKDVELRCDPISGHTALYWYRQSLGQGLEFLIYFQGNSAPDKSGLPSDRFSAERTGGSVSTLTIQRTQQEDSAVYLCASSLVGGAAADTQYFGPGTRLTVL.

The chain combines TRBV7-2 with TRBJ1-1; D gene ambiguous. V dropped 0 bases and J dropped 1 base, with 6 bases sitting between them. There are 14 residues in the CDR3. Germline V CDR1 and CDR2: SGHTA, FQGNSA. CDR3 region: CASSLAGANTEAFF. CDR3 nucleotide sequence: TGTGCCAGCAGCTTAGCGGGCGCGAACACTGAAGCTTTCTTT.

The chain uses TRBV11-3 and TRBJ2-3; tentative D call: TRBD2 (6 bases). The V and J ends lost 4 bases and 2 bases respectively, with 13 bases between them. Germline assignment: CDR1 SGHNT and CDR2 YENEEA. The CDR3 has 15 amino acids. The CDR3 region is CASSWGLQDTDTQYF. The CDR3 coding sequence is TGTGCCAGCAGCTGGGGACTTCAGGACACAGATACGCAGTATTTT.

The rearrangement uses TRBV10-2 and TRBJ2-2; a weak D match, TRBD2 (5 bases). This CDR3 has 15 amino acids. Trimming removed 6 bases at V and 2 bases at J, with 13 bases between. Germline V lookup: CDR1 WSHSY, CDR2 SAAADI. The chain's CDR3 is CASRGEGFNTGELFF. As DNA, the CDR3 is TGCGCCAGCAGGGGCGAGGGCTTTAACACCGGGGAGCTGTTTTTT.

Here the CDR3 reads CASSFGFRYNEQFF. In DNA form, the CDR3 reads TGTGCCAGCAGTTTCGGGTTCAGATACAATGAGCAGTTCTTC. The chain uses TRBV28 and TRBJ2-1; D is ambiguous. Germline V gene sequence: CDR1 MDHEN, CDR2 SYDVKM. V was clipped by 3 bases and J by 4 bases, with 10 bases between them. The CDR3 totals 14 residues.

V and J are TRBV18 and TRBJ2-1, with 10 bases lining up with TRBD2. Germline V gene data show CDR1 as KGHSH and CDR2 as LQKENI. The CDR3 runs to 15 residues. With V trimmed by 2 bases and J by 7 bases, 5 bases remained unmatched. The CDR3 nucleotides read TGTGCCAGCTCACCAGGCAGCGGGGGGGCGAATGAGCAGTTCTTC. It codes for CASSPGSGGANEQFF.

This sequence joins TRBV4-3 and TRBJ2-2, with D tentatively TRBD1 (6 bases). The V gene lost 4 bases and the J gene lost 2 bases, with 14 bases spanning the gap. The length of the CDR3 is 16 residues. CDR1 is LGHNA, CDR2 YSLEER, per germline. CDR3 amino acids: CASSPRGPFNTGELFF. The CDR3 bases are TGCGCCAGCAGCCCCAGGGGACCCTTTAACACCGGGGAGCTGTTTTTT.

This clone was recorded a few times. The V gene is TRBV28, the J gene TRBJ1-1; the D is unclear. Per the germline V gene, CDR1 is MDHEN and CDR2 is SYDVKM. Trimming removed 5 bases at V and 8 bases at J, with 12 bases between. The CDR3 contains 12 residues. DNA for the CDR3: TGTGCCAGCAGTCGCGGTCAAGCCGAAGCTTTCTTT. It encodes CASSRGQAEAFF.

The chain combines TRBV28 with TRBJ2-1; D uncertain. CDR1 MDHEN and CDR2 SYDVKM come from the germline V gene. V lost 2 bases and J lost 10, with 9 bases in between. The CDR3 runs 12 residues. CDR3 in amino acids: CASSLELLEQFF. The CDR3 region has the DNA TGTGCCAGCAGTTTAGAGCTCCTCGAGCAGTTCTTC. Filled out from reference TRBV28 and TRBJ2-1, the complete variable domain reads DVKVTQSSRYLVKRTGEKVFLECVQDMDHENMFWYRQDPGLGLRLIYFSYDVKMKEKGDIPEGYSVSREKKERFSLILESASTNQTSMYLCASSLELLEQFFGPGTRLTVL.

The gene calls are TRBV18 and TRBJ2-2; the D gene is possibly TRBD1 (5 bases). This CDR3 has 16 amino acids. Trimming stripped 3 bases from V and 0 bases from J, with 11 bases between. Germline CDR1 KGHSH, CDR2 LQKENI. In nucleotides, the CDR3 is TGTGCCAGCTCACCTCAGGGTTCCGCGAACACCGGGGAGCTGTTTTTT. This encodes CASSPQGSANTGELFF.

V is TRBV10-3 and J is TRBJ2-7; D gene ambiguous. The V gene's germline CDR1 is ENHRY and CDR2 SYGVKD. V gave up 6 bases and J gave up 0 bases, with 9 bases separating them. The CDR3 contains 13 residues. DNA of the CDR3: TGTGCCATCAGAAGAGATATCTCCTACGAGCAGTACTTC. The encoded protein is CAIRRDISYEQYF.

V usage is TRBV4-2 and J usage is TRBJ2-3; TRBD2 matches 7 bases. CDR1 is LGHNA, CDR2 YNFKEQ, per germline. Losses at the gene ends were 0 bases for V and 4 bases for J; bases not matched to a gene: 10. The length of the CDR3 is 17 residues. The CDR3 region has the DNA TGTGCCAGCAGCCAAGATCCTAGCGGAGGCCGGGCAGATACGCAGTATTTT. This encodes CASSQDPSGGRADTQYF.

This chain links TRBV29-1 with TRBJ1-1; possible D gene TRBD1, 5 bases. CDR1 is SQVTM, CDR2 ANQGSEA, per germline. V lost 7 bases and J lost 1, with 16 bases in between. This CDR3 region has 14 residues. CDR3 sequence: CSGGRGGANTEAFF. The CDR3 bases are TGCAGCGGGGGCCGCGGGGGAGCGAACACTGAAGCTTTCTTT.

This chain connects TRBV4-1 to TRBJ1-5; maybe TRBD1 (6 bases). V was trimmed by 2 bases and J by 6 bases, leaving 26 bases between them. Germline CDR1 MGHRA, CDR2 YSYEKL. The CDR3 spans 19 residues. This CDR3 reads CASSQPMGRVRGAGQPQHF. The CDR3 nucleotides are TGCGCCAGCAGCCAACCAATGGGGCGTGTGCGGGGGGCGGGTCAGCCCCAGCATTTT.

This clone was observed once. The CDR3 region has the DNA TGTGCCAGCCAAGCGGGATTGGCAGATACGCAGTATTTT. Its protein is CASQAGLADTQYF. The V call is TRBV6-1, the J call TRBJ2-3, with 7 bases that match TRBD2. Per the germline V gene, CDR1 is MNHNS and CDR2 is SASEGT. The V segment lost 8 bases and the J segment 4 bases; nucleotides outside the gene matches: 6. The CDR3 is 13 amino acids.

CDR3 in amino acids: CAISDPSTEAFF. Written as DNA, the CDR3 is TGTGCCATCAGTGACCCCTCCACTGAAGCTTTCTTT. The V gene is TRBV10-3, the J gene TRBJ1-1; D uncertain. Trimming removed 3 bases at V and 4 bases at J, with 6 bases between. Per germline, CDR1 ENHRY and CDR2 SYGVKD. The CDR3 totals 12 residues.

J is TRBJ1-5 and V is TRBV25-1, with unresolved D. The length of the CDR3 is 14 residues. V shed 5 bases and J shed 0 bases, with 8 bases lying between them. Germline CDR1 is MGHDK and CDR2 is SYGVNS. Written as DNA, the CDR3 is TGTGCCAGCAGTATGGGAGTTAGCAATCAGCCCCAGCATTTT. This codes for CASSMGVSNQPQHF.